A single sample gave rise to the 8 T cell receptor beta chains below, sequenced in a study of blood T cell repertoires in COVID-19. The repertoire was sequenced with immunoSEQ multiplex PCR; TCRdb's copy has only in-frame clones and lacks some. The table includes 200,000 to 300,000 clones, 84% detected once. Sequenced sample: peripheral blood. Source of these receptors: a man aged 60-69 years with acute or convalescent COVID-19.

J is TRBJ1-5 and V is TRBV2; D gene uncertain. Germline lookup yields CDR1 SNHLY and CDR2 FYNNEI. CDR3 size: 14 residues. The V gene lost 6 bases and the J gene lost 6 bases, with 15 bases spanning the gap. The CDR3 reads CASSEQLGSQPQHF. DNA for the CDR3: TGTGCCAGCAGCGAGCAGCTGGGGAGTCAGCCCCAGCATTTT. Combining the CDR3 with reference TRBV2 and TRBJ1-5 gives the whole variable domain EPEVTQTPSHQVTQMGQEVILRCVPISNHLYFYWYRQILGQKVEFLVSFYNNEISEKSEIFDDQFSVERPDGSNFTLKIRSTKLEDSAMYFCASSEQLGSQPQHFGDGTRLSIL.

This sequence joins TRBV18 and TRBJ1-4, with no clear D. The germline CDR1 and CDR2 sequences are KGHSH and LQKENI. Trimming removed 3 bases from V and 5 bases from J, with 13 bases in between. This CDR3 is 15 amino acids long. CDR3 bases: TGTGCCAGCTCACCCTTCTCAGGCTCCAATGAAAAACTGTTTTTT. It specifies CASSPFSGSNEKLFF. Looking up the rest from reference TRBV18 and TRBJ1-4 gives the full variable domain: NAGVMQNPRHLVRRRGQEARLRCSPMKGHSHVYWYRQLPEEGLKFMVYLQKENIIDESGMPKERFSAEFPKEGPSILRIQQVVRGDSAAYFCASSPFSGSNEKLFFGSGTQLSVL.

The chain joins TRBV28 to TRBJ2-1; TRBD2 agrees at 12 bases. The V gene's germline CDR1 is MDHEN and CDR2 SYDVKM. The CDR3 covers 13 residues. V lost 8 bases, J lost 9 bases, and 5 bases stayed unmatched. CDR3 protein: CASAWTSGTEQFF. The CDR3 DNA reads TGTGCCAGCGCCTGGACTAGCGGGACTGAGCAGTTCTTC. The full variable domain, rest sourced from reference TRBV28 and TRBJ2-1, is DVKVTQSSRYLVKRTGEKVFLECVQDMDHENMFWYRQDPGLGLRLIYFSYDVKMKEKGDIPEGYSVSREKKERFSLILESASTNQTSMYLCASAWTSGTEQFFGPGTRLTVL.

The genes are TRBV7-9 and TRBJ1-6; tentative D call: TRBD1 (6 bases). The CDR3 consists of 15 residues. CDR1 is SEHNR, CDR2 FQNEAQ, per germline (reference sequence). V lost 1 base, J lost 9 bases, and 13 bases lay in between. In DNA form, the CDR3 reads TGTGCCAGCAGCTTAGAGGGGGGGATCGGTTCACCCCTCCACTTT. This translates into CASSLEGGIGSPLHF. The complete variable domain, with remaining parts taken from reference TRBV7-9 and TRBJ1-6, reads DTGVSQNPRHKITKRGQNVTFRCDPISEHNRLYWYRQTLGQGPEFLTYFQNEAQLEKSRLLSDRFSAERPKGSFSTLEIQRTEQGDSAMYLCASSLEGGIGSPLHFGNGTRLTVT.

CDR3 region: CASSFLAGAYNEQFF. CDR3 DNA sequence: TGCGCCAGCAGCTTCTTAGCGGGGGCCTACAATGAGCAGTTCTTC. This chain joins TRBV5-1 and TRBJ2-1; 9 bases line up with TRBD2. This CDR3 has 15 residues. Germline-derived CDR1 and CDR2 are SGHRS and YFSETQ. Unmatched junction bases numbered 2, after V lost 2 bases and J lost 2 bases.

The rearrangement joins TRBV27 to TRBJ1-1; 7 positions agree with TRBD1. This CDR3 has 17 amino acids. V lost 4 bases and J lost 1; bases outside the gene matches: 12. Germline CDR1 MNHEY, CDR2 SMNVEV (reference sequence). CDR3: CASSSPFKDRSNTEAFF. Written as DNA, the CDR3 is TGTGCCAGCAGTTCACCTTTCAAGGACAGGTCGAACACTGAAGCTTTCTTT.

The V and J genes are TRBV12-3 or TRBV12-4 and TRBJ1-2; the D is unclear. The CDR3 is 13 residues long. Trimming cost V 2 bases and J 2 bases, with 6 bases left between them. The CDR3 reads CASSLFINYGYTF. The CDR3 DNA follows: TGTGCCAGCAGTTTATTTATAAACTATGGCTACACCTTC.

This clone was counted between two and nine times. CDR3 protein: CASARGDTQYF. CDR3 DNA sequence: TGTGCCAGCGCCCGGGGAGATACGCAGTATTTT. V is TRBV6-5 and J is TRBJ2-3; TRBD2 is a possible D gene (5 bases). The germline V and J ends were trimmed by 8 bases and 5 bases, with 8 bases remaining between them. Germline CDR1 and CDR2: MNHEY and SVGAGI. The CDR3 has 11 amino acids.